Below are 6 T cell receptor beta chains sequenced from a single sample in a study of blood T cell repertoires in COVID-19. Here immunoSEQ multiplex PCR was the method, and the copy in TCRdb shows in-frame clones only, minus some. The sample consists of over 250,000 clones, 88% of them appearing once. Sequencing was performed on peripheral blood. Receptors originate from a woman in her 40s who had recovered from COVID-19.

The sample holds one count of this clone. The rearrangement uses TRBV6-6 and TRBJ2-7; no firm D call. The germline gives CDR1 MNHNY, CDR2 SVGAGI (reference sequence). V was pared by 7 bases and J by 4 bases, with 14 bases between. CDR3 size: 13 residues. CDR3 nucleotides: TGTGCCAGCACCAGTCCCCACGGGTACGAGCAGTACTTC. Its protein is CASTSPHGYEQYF.

The CDR3 coding sequence is TGTGCCAGCGCCCTGGTGCCTGGGGGGTTCCAAGAGACCCAGTACTTC. Protein: CASALVPGGFQETQYF. The chain couples TRBV5-4 to TRBJ2-5, with TRBD2 as a possible D gene (6 bases). V was trimmed by 7 bases and J by 1 base, leaving 20 bases between them. The CDR3 covers 16 residues. The germline V gene encodes CDR1 SGHNT and CDR2 YYREEE (reference sequence).

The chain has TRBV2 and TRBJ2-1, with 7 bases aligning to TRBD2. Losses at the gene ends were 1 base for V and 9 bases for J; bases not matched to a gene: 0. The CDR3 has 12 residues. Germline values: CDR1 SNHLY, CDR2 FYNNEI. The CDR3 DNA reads TGTGCCAGCAGTGAAGGGGAGGGTGAGCAGTTCTTC. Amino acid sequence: CASSEGEGEQFF.

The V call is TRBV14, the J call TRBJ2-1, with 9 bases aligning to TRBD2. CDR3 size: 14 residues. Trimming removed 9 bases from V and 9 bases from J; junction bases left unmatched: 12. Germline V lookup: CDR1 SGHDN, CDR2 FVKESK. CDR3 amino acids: CASALAGGPGEQFF. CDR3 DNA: TGTGCCAGTGCGCTGGCGGGAGGGCCGGGTGAGCAGTTCTTC.

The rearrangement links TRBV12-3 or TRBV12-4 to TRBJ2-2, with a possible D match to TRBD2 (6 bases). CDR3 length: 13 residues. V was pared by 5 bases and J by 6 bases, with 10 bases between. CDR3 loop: CASSILAPGELFF. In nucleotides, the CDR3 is TGTGCCAGCAGTATCCTAGCGCCCGGGGAGCTGTTTTTT.

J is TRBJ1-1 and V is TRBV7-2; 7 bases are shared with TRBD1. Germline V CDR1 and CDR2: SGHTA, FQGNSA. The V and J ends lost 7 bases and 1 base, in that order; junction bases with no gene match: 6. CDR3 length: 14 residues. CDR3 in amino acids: CASTHRGPNTEAFF. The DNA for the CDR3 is TGTGCCAGCACCCACAGGGGCCCGAACACTGAAGCTTTCTTT.